These T cell receptor beta chains were read from a single sample in a study of Ad26.COV2.S vaccination and SARS-CoV-2 variants. Assay: immunoSEQ multiplex PCR; the TCRdb copy retains only in-frame clones and omits some. In the table there are about 320,000 clones, 70% to 90% of which are singletons. Here the sequenced sample was peripheral blood, taken in a trial of Ad26.COV2.S vaccine versus placebo. The receptors stem from a person between 18 and 59 years old who received the Ad26.COV2.S COVID-19 vaccine or a placebo. CDR3s include the opening cysteine and the closing phenylalanine or tryptophan. A D gene is named only where the DNA matches it firmly.

len: 15
v_gene: TRBV6-2/TRBV6-3
j_gene: TRBJ1-1
d_gene: NA
CDR3nt: TGTGCCAGCAGTCCCCTGGGGCAGGGGAACACTGAAGCTTTCTTT
CDR3aa: CASSPLGQGNTEAFF

len: 13
v_gene: TRBV7-3
j_gene: TRBJ1-1
d_gene: NA
CDR3nt: TGTGCCAGCAGCCCCCCACCTAACACTGAAGCTTTCTTT
CDR3aa: CASSPPPNTEAFF

len: 15
v_gene: TRBV30
j_gene: TRBJ2-7
d_gene: NA
CDR3nt: TGTGCCTGGAGTAGGTGGCAGTCCGCAACCTACGAGCAGTACTTC
CDR3aa: CAWSRWQSATYEQYF

len: 15
v_gene: TRBV4-1
j_gene: TRBJ2-3
d_gene: TRBD2
CDR3nt: TGCGCCAGCAGCCAAGATAGGACTAGCGGGGATACGCAGTATTTT
CDR3aa: CASSQDRTSGDTQYF

len: 14
v_gene: TRBV5-6
j_gene: TRBJ1-3
d_gene: NA
CDR3nt: TGTGCCAGCAGCTTGGGGACCTCTGGAAACACCATATATTTT
CDR3aa: CASSLGTSGNTIYF

len: 15
v_gene: TRBV27
j_gene: TRBJ2-5
d_gene: NA
CDR3nt: TGTGCCAGCAGTTCCCGGTCCAGGGTTGCAGAGACCCAGTACTTC
CDR3aa: CASSSRSRVAETQYF

len: 15
v_gene: TRBV5-8
j_gene: TRBJ2-3
d_gene: NA
CDR3nt: TGTGCCAGCAGCTTGAGGGAAGGTATCGGAGATACGCAGTATTTT
CDR3aa: CASSLREGIGDTQYF

len: 16
v_gene: TRBV6-6
j_gene: TRBJ1-3
d_gene: TRBD1
CDR3nt: TGTGCCAGCAGTTACCCAGGGGACAGCGCCGGAAACACCATATATTTT
CDR3aa: CASSYPGDSAGNTIYF

len: 15
v_gene: TRBV6-5
j_gene: TRBJ2-1
d_gene: TRBD1
CDR3nt: TGTGCCAGCAGGTCGGGACAGCCATCCTACAATGAGCAGTTCTTC
CDR3aa: CASRSGQPSYNEQFF

len: 13
v_gene: TRBV3-1/TRBV3-2
j_gene: TRBJ2-5
d_gene: NA
CDR3nt: TGTGCCAGCATTAACCGTGCTCAAGAGACCCAGTACTTC
CDR3aa: CASINRAQETQYF

len: 13
v_gene: TRBV2
j_gene: TRBJ1-2
d_gene: TRBD1
CDR3nt: TGTGCCAGCAGCTACTACGGACAGGCCAGGTACACCTTC
CDR3aa: CASSYYGQARYTF

len: 15
v_gene: TRBV7-3
j_gene: TRBJ2-3
d_gene: NA
CDR3nt: TGTGCCAGCAGCTTACAGGGGTTGGGCACAGATACGCAGTATTTT
CDR3aa: CASSLQGLGTDTQYF

len: 15
v_gene: TRBV15
j_gene: TRBJ2-7
d_gene: NA
CDR3nt: TGTGCCACCAGCAGAGAGTGGCGGAACTCCTACGAGCAGTACTTC
CDR3aa: CATSREWRNSYEQYF